Presented here are 21 T cell receptor beta chains from one specimen sequenced in a study of shared clonotypes between healthy human individuals. Naive CD8 cells were CD45RO-negative, positively selected for CCR7, excluding terminally differentiated effector memory CD45RA+ cells. This table comes from immunoSEQ multiplex PCR, and its TCRdb copy is limited to in-frame clones, with some not included. Among millions of clones listed, just over 90% were seen once. The specimen was naive CD8+ T cells from PBMCs. All receptors come from a man younger than 35 in good health. Some clones in this sample may be carry-over from other donors' samples.

The chain couples TRBV10-3 to TRBJ2-7, with D perhaps given as TRBD1 or TRBD2 (5 bases each). The V gene lost 10 bases and the J gene lost 5 bases, with 24 bases spanning the gap. This CDR3 contains 15 residues. In germline, CDR1 is ENHRY, CDR2 SYGVKD. The CDR3 sequence: CATRWAGTLLDEQYF. The CDR3 DNA reads TGTGCCACCCGCTGGGCAGGGACGCTCTTGGACGAGCAGTACTTC.

The chain uses TRBV7-9 and TRBJ2-1; TRBD2 matches 9 bases. CDR1 is SEHNR, CDR2 FQNEAQ, per germline (reference sequence). The trim removed 5 bases at V and 2 bases at J, leaving 7 bases unmatched. This CDR3 has 16 amino acids. The CDR3 is CASSLRSSGAYNEQFF. The DNA of the CDR3 is TGTGCCAGCAGCCTCAGATCTAGCGGGGCCTACAATGAGCAGTTCTTC.

The V gene is TRBV7-9, the J gene TRBJ2-5, with TRBD2 matching 7 bases. The DNA end is a closer match to TRBJ2-7, so the J assignment may be wrong. Germline lookup yields CDR1 SEHNR and CDR2 FQNEAQ (reference sequence). This CDR3 contains 15 residues. CDR3 sequence reads: CASSPRVSGKYEQYF. CDR3 bases: TGTGCCAGCAGCCCCCGGGTGAGCGGGAAGTACGAGCAGTACTTC.

The chain employs TRBV19 and TRBJ1-1; no definite D call. The length of the CDR3 is 13 residues. The germline gives CDR1 LNHDA, CDR2 SQIVND (reference sequence). V was clipped by 3 bases and J by 5 bases, with 10 bases between them. CDR3 nucleotides: TGTGCCAGTAGTATGGGGAGAGAGACTGAAGCTTTCTTT. Amino acids: CASSMGRETEAFF.

V usage is TRBV7-9 and J usage is TRBJ1-2, with D hard to call. V lost 5 bases and J lost 0, with 7 bases in between. CDR1 and CDR2 from the germline V gene are SEHNR and FQNEAQ (reference sequence). This CDR3 has 13 amino acids. The CDR3: CASSNPTNYGYTF. The CDR3 DNA is TGTGCCAGCAGCAACCCGACTAACTATGGCTACACCTTC.

CDR3 region: CASRQNRADTQYF. The CDR3, as DNA: TGTGCCAGTAGACAGAATCGAGCAGATACGCAGTATTTT. The genes are TRBV5-8 and TRBJ2-3, with D maybe TRBD1 (5 bases). This CDR3 has 13 residues. Trimming left V 8 bases short and J 4 bases short, with 14 bases between. Germline V gene lookup returns CDR1 SGHTS and CDR2 YDEGEE.

The chain recombines TRBV7-9 with TRBJ1-5; D is uncertain. The germline V and J ends were trimmed by 4 bases and 5 bases, with 6 bases remaining between them. The CDR3 has 12 amino acids. The V gene's germline CDR1 is SEHNR and CDR2 FQNEAQ (reference sequence). The CDR3 loop is CASSSDYQPQHF. In nucleotides, the CDR3 is TGTGCCAGCAGCTCAGATTATCAGCCCCAGCATTTT.

The gene calls are TRBV28 and TRBJ2-7, with 8 bases identical to TRBD2. Germline V gene sequence: CDR1 MDHEN, CDR2 SYDVKM. The CDR3 is 15 amino acids. The trim removed 6 bases at V and 6 bases at J, leaving 13 bases unmatched. In DNA form, the CDR3 reads TGTGCCAGCAGCTTCGGGGGGGGCCTCCCCCTCGAGCAGTACTTC. Protein: CASSFGGGLPLEQYF.

The gene calls are TRBV9 and TRBJ2-1; maybe TRBD1 (5 bases). Between the trimmed V and J ends, which lost 3 bases and 7 bases, there was a span of 8 bases. CDR1 is SGDLS, CDR2 YYNGEE, per germline. The CDR3 runs 12 residues. In DNA, the CDR3 is TGTGCCAGCAGCGAAGGGGCAAATGAGCAGTTCTTC. Translated, it gives CASSEGANEQFF.

This chain joins TRBV5-1 and TRBJ2-3; possible D gene TRBD2, 5 bases. The CDR3 has 14 residues. The germline V gene has CDR1 SGHRS and CDR2 YFSETQ. V was trimmed by 7 bases and J by 4 bases, leaving 16 bases between them. CDR3 sequence reads: CASYPLGLADTQYF. The CDR3 DNA reads as TGCGCCAGCTATCCACTAGGCCTCGCAGATACGCAGTATTTT.

This clone was seen only a few times. The V and J genes are TRBV4-3 and TRBJ1-1, with 7 bases aligning to TRBD1. V dropped 2 bases and J dropped 1; count of bases not matched to a gene: 4. Germline V gene sequence: CDR1 LGHNA, CDR2 YSLEER. There are 15 residues in the CDR3. DNA for the CDR3: TGCGCCAGCAGCCAATTCACAGGGGCGAACACTGAAGCTTTCTTT. Amino acids: CASSQFTGANTEAFF.

The rearrangement links TRBV19 to TRBJ2-2, with D possibly being TRBD2 (5 bases). CDR1 and CDR2 (germline): LNHDA, SQIVND (reference sequence). CDR3 length equals 14 residues. V was cut by 3 bases and J by 5 bases, with 10 bases left in between. The DNA for the CDR3 is TGTGCCAGTAGTATTGAGGGAGTGACCGGGGAGCTGTTTTTT. Translation: CASSIEGVTGELFF.

This chain joins TRBV7-9 and TRBJ2-5; tentatively, D is TRBD1 or TRBD2 (5 bases each). This CDR3 has 14 amino acids. CDR1 SEHNR and CDR2 FQNEAQ come from the germline V gene (reference sequence). Trimming left V 1 base short and J 5 bases short, with 11 bases between. The CDR3 nucleotides are TGTGCCAGCAGCTTAGGTGGTTGGGGGGAGACCCAGTACTTC. Protein: CASSLGGWGETQYF.

The chain combines TRBV9 with TRBJ2-5; D is ambiguous. CDR1 is SGDLS and CDR2 is YYNGEE in the germline V gene. Trimming took 10 bases from V and 7 from J, leaving 5 bases between them. This CDR3 comprises 8 residues. The CDR3 nucleotides read TGTGCCCTAGGGACCCAGTACTTC. Residues: CALGTQYF.

The chain joins TRBV28 to TRBJ2-1; D unclear. The CDR3 length is 12 residues. The germline gives CDR1 MDHEN, CDR2 SYDVKM. V gave up 2 bases and J gave up 7 bases, with 6 bases separating them. CDR3 DNA: TGTGCCAGCAGTTTAGGGTTAAATGAGCAGTTCTTC. This codes for CASSLGLNEQFF. Full variable domain (rest looked up from reference TRBV28 and TRBJ2-1): DVKVTQSSRYLVKRTGEKVFLECVQDMDHENMFWYRQDPGLGLRLIYFSYDVKMKEKGDIPEGYSVSREKKERFSLILESASTNQTSMYLCASSLGLNEQFFGPGTRLTVL.

The table lists this clone with a count of one. The chain links TRBV4-1 to TRBJ2-7; 10 bases are shared with TRBD2. J lost 4 bases, V lost 0 bases, and 6 bases had no gene match. This CDR3 has 16 amino acids. The germline V gene has CDR1 MGHRA and CDR2 YSYEKL. The CDR3 loop reads CASSQDQGLAIYEQYF. The CDR3 coding sequence is TGCGCCAGCAGCCAAGATCAGGGACTAGCGATATACGAGCAGTACTTC.

The chain uses TRBV4-2 and TRBJ1-1; D not certain. The CDR3 covers 16 residues. Germline V gene lookup returns CDR1 LGHNA and CDR2 YNFKEQ. The V and J ends lost 0 bases and 0 bases respectively, with 11 bases between them. Here the CDR3 reads CASSQDPRQLNTEAFF. The DNA of the CDR3 is TGTGCCAGCAGCCAAGACCCGCGGCAATTGAACACTGAAGCTTTCTTT.

Points on this clone: The sample carries other DNA sequences with the same CDR3. This chain joins TRBV6-5 and TRBJ2-1; TRBD1 agrees at 9 bases. V shed 6 bases, J shed 6 bases, and the junction held 6 bases outside the gene matches. This CDR3 has 14 residues. The germline gives CDR1 MNHEY, CDR2 SVGAGI. CDR3 DNA: TGTGCCAGCAGCTTGGACAGGGGAGGCAATGAGCAGTTCTTC. The encoded protein is CASSLDRGGNEQFF.

Points on this clone: This sample includes further DNA sequences coding for the same CDR3. This chain uses TRBV27 with TRBJ2-7; 7 nucleotides align to TRBD2. Germline trimming cut 2 bases from V and 2 bases from J; bases unmatched to any gene: 3. The CDR3 length is 14 residues. Germline CDR1 is MNHEY and CDR2 is SMNVEV (reference sequence). CDR3 loop: CASSLAGGTYEQYF. As DNA, the CDR3 is TGTGCCAGCAGTTTAGCCGGGGGGACCTACGAGCAGTACTTC.

J is TRBJ1-6 and V is TRBV6-5; 8 nucleotides match TRBD1. J lost 9 bases, V lost 2 bases, and 3 bases had no gene match. The CDR3 totals 14 residues. In germline, CDR1 is MNHEY, CDR2 SVGAGI. The CDR3 is CASSYGQGTSPLHF. CDR3 sequence (DNA): TGTGCCAGCAGTTACGGACAGGGAACTTCACCCCTCCACTTT.

This chain uses TRBV5-4 with TRBJ2-2, with D possibly called TRBD1 or TRBD2 (5 bases each). This CDR3 spans 14 amino acids. CDR1 is SGHNT and CDR2 is YYREEE in the germline V gene (reference sequence). Trimming removed 8 bases from V and 2 bases from J, with 13 bases in between. For the CDR3, the DNA is TGTGCCAGTAGTGGGACGGCAAACACCGGGGAGCTGTTTTTT. Translating gives CASSGTANTGELFF.